Listed below are T cell receptor beta chains from one sample, sequenced in a study of T cells after yellow fever vaccination. TCRdb passed the 5' RACE reads through MiXCR, listing each CDR3 protein once. The sample carries fewer than 500,000 distinct CDR3 sequences, roughly a sixth recorded once. This material consisted of PBMCs, taken before the yellow fever booster vaccination. Receptors originate from a man younger than 35 who received the YFV17D yellow fever vaccine. Both conserved end residues are trimmed from each CDR3. A D gene is named only where the DNA matches it firmly.

J	D	V	CDR3
TRBJ2-5	-	TRBV6-5	ASSYSSSAILRETQY
TRBJ2-1	-	TRBV7-8	ASSLFRSAYNEQF
TRBJ2-3	TRBD2	TRBV20-1	SASPSGGADTQY
TRBJ2-3	-	TRBV5-1	ASSLRQAATDTQY
TRBJ2-1	TRBD2	TRBV5-1	ASSLLAAGAVYEQF
TRBJ1-5	-	TRBV19	ASSIEGAQYQPQH
TRBJ2-4	-	TRBV20-1	SARAPGPSFQY
TRBJ2-3	-	TRBV6-6	ATQWTSTDTQY
TRBJ1-1	-	TRBV2	AGHLEAF
TRBJ1-4	-	TRBV25-1	ASRGPRKLF
TRBJ1-5	-	TRBV6-5	ASSYSFGQPQH
TRBJ1-1	TRBD1	TRBV6-5	ASNDRAGAEAF
TRBJ2-5	TRBD1	TRBV6-5	ASGATGGVQETQY
TRBJ1-1	-	TRBV20-1	SARDRVLNTEAF
TRBJ1-4	TRBD1	TRBV4-3	ASSQLGQGIGKLF
TRBJ2-3	-	TRBV5-1	ASSLALGGGTDTQY
TRBJ1-2	TRBD1	TRBV12-3/TRBV12-4	ASGDRVNYGYT
TRBJ1-1	-	TRBV7-2	ASRAWNTEAF
TRBJ2-3	-	TRBV7-3	ASSLIAGADTQY
TRBJ1-2	-	TRBV20-1	SATLSQGGYT
TRBJ2-5	-	TRBV19	ASSWGETQETQY
TRBJ2-1	TRBD1	TRBV28	ASSFSTGWDEQF
TRBJ1-6	-	TRBV6-5	ASSPSWNNSPLH
TRBJ2-2	TRBD1	TRBV9	ASSPRRTGTGELF
TRBJ2-6	TRBD1	TRBV7-9	ASSKTGGPGANVLT
TRBJ2-5	TRBD2	TRBV27	ASRSGVLETQY
TRBJ2-2	-	TRBV7-2	ASSPQALVNTGELF
TRBJ1-4	-	TRBV6-1	ASSDHFGATNEKLF
TRBJ2-3	-	TRBV4-2	ASSQGVRASQDTQY
TRBJ2-4	-	TRBV5-6	ASSFGWLAKNIQY
TRBJ2-1	TRBD1	TRBV4-3	ASSQAGWGQGATEQF
TRBJ1-4	-	TRBV7-2	ASSLERGEKEKLF
TRBJ2-2	TRBD1	TRBV24-1	ATTTLTGDTGELF
TRBJ2-3	-	TRBV5-1	ASSLVPDTQY
TRBJ1-2	-	TRBV7-2	ASTHSGTLDRDGYT
TRBJ2-3	-	TRBV12-3/TRBV12-4	ASSLGGGAVDTQY
TRBJ2-1	-	TRBV4-1	ASSQGQGSYNEQF
TRBJ2-7	TRBD1	TRBV7-9	ASSFPAGQDYEQY
TRBJ2-5	TRBD2	TRBV3-1	ASSPRGGGATQY
TRBJ2-3	TRBD2	TRBV11-1	ASSRILAGGTDTQY
TRBJ1-1	-	TRBV20-1	SAALSGRSTEAF
TRBJ2-3	TRBD1	TRBV10-3	AISESWTGGTDTQY
TRBJ2-7	TRBD2	TRBV6-5	ASSYSVAGDYSYEQY